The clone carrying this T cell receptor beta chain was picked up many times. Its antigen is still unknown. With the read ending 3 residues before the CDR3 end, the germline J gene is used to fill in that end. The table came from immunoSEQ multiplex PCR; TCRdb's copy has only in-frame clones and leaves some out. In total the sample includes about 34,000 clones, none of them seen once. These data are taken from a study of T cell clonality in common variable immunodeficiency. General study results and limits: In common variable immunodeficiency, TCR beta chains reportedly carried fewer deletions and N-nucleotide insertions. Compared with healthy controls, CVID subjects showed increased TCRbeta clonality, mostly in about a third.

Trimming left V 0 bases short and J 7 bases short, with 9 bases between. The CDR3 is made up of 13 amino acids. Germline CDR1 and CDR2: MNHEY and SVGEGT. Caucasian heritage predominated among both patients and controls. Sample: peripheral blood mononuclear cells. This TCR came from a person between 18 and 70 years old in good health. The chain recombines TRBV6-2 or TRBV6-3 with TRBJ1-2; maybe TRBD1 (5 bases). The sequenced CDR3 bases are TGTGCCAGCAGTTACTCGAAACAGGTTGGC. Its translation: CASSYSKQVG. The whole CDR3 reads CASSYSKQVGYTF.